One sample yielded the 20 T cell receptor beta chains listed below, sequenced in a study of T-cell reconstitution after alpha-beta-depleted transplantation in children. Unique molecular identifiers were built into the TCRbeta library. TCRdb fed the PCR reads into MiXCR, producing one record per CDR3 protein. The sample has hundreds of thousands of distinct CDR3 sequences, roughly 10% seen once; the top ten hold roughly 2%. Material: PBMCs, obtained before TCRalphabeta/CD19-depleted stem cell transplant. These receptors all come from a child aged 2 to 9 with inherited bone marrow failure, due to receive a stem cell transplant.

This clonotype was counted many times. The CDR3 loop is CASSPRGWSLGYEQYF. CDR3 coding DNA: TGTGCCAGCAGTCCTAGGGGCTGGTCGTTAGGCTACGAGCAGTACTTC. V is TRBV11-2 and J is TRBJ2-7; D may be TRBD1 (5 bases). CDR3 length: 16 residues. V was pared by 6 bases and J by 3 bases, with 21 bases between. Germline V gene lookup returns CDR1 SGHAT and CDR2 FQNNGV.

The sample holds a few counts of this clonotype. The genes are TRBV12-3 or TRBV12-4 and TRBJ2-3; 11 nucleotides line up with TRBD2. V trimming: 2 bases; J trimming: 14 bases; junction bases outside the gene matches: 6. CDR3 length equals 13 residues. The CDR3 DNA reads TGTGCCAGCAGTTTAACTAGCGGGAGTGAGCGGTATTTT. Translation gives CASSLTSGSERYF.

This clonotype has at least ten counts. V gene TRBV11-2 combines with J gene TRBJ2-1, with 10 bases lining up with TRBD2. V shed 0 bases and J 2 bases; nucleotides not matched to a gene: 7. The CDR3 length is 18 residues. Germline CDR1 and CDR2: SGHAT and FQNNGV. CDR3 amino acids: CASSLDSSGSFTYNEQFF. DNA of the CDR3: TGTGCCAGCAGCTTAGATTCTAGCGGGAGTTTTACCTACAATGAGCAGTTCTTC.

This clonotype was recorded a few times. J is TRBJ2-2 and V is TRBV18; D remains ambiguous. V lost 3 bases and J lost 0, with 14 bases in between. This CDR3 is 17 amino acids long. From germline, CDR1 is KGHSH and CDR2 LQKENI. The CDR3 bases are TGTGCCAGCTCACCGGCCACGGCAGTCGCGAACACCGGGGAGCTGTTTTTT. Protein sequence: CASSPATAVANTGELFF.

This clonotype has more than one count but fewer than ten. The chain combines TRBV11-2 with TRBJ2-7, with 8 bases fitting TRBD2. V lost 5 bases to trimming and J lost 2 bases; unmatched junction nucleotides: 17. The CDR3 covers 18 residues. Germline V lookup: CDR1 SGHAT, CDR2 FQNNGV. The chain's CDR3 is CASSPRSGGLARTYEQYF. CDR3 nucleotides: TGTGCCAGCAGCCCCAGGTCTGGTGGACTAGCCAGGACCTACGAGCAGTACTTC. The full variable domain, completed using reference TRBV11-2 and TRBJ2-7, is EAGVAQSPRYKIIEKRQSVAFWCNPISGHATLYWYQQILGQGPKLLIQFQNNGVVDDSQLPKDRFSAERLKGVDSTLKIQPAKLEDSAVYLCASSPRSGGLARTYEQYFGPGTRLTVT.

This clonotype was counted at least ten times. The J gene is TRBJ2-1, the V gene TRBV20-1; D ambiguous. CDR3 length equals 13 residues. Trimming took 2 bases from V and 12 from J, leaving 17 bases between them. CDR1 is DFQATT and CDR2 is SNEGSKA in the germline V gene (reference sequence). The CDR3 DNA reads TGCAGTGCTAGACTGTTTGTTTCAGAAGCGCAGTTCTTC. This translates into CSARLFVSEAQFF.

This clonotype was observed a few times. For the CDR3, the DNA is TGTGCCACATCCGTCTACTCACCGACCTACTACGAGCAGTACTTC. This gives the protein CATSVYSPTYYEQYF. This chain links TRBV6-2 or TRBV6-3 with TRBJ2-7, with D hard to call. Trimming took off 10 bases at V and 3 bases at J, with 22 bases between the two ends. This CDR3 region has 15 residues. Germline CDR1 is MNHEY and CDR2 is SVGEGT.

There are a few counts of this clonotype. This chain uses TRBV20-1 with TRBJ2-3, with no clear D. Germline V CDR1 and CDR2: DFQATT, SNEGSKA (reference sequence). This CDR3 has 13 amino acids. V was shortened by 5 bases and J by 0 bases, with 9 bases between the two germline ends. CDR3 DNA: TGCAGTGCTTTCGACTCTAGCACAGATACGCAGTATTTT. Translation: CSAFDSSTDTQYF.

The sample holds many counts of this clonotype. This chain connects TRBV7-9 to TRBJ2-2, with D tentatively TRBD1 (5 bases). This CDR3 contains 13 residues. Germline V gives CDR1 SEHNR, CDR2 FQNEAQ (reference sequence). V gave up 2 bases and J gave up 7 bases, with 8 bases separating them. Here the CDR3 reads CASSLKRGGELFF. The CDR3, as DNA: TGTGCCAGCAGCTTAAAAAGGGGCGGGGAGCTGTTTTTT.

This clonotype was detected ten times or more. The chain is built from TRBV4-1 and TRBJ2-7, with no clear D. The CDR3 extends over 15 amino acids. Per the germline V gene, CDR1 is MGHRA and CDR2 is YSYEKL. V lost 3 bases and J lost 4, with 16 bases in between. CDR3 region: CASSQETQTVYEQYF. The CDR3 DNA reads as TGCGCCAGCAGCCAGGAGACTCAGACGGTTTACGAGCAGTACTTC.

Written as DNA, the CDR3 is TGCGCCAGCAGCCCGGGGACAGGGGGCTCCTATGGCTACACCTTC. Its translation: CASSPGTGGSYGYTF. This chain links TRBV4-3 with TRBJ1-2, with 12 positions matching TRBD1. Germline V gives CDR1 LGHNA, CDR2 YSLEER. The CDR3 totals 15 residues. V trimming: 4 bases; J trimming: 4 bases; junction bases outside the gene matches: 4.

This clonotype was seen a few times. V is TRBV29-1 and J is TRBJ2-3; TRBD2 agrees at 12 bases. The CDR3 loop spans 17 amino acids. Per the germline V gene, CDR1 is SQVTM and CDR2 is ANQGSEA. J lost 1 base, V lost 7 bases, and 12 bases had no gene match. The CDR3 bases are TGCAGCGCTGAGGGGGAGACTAGCGGGAGAGGCACAGATACGCAGTATTTT. Translation: CSAEGETSGRGTDTQYF.

At least ten counts were recorded for this clonotype. V usage is TRBV7-2 and J usage is TRBJ2-3, with a weak D call TRBD2 (6 bases). The germline gives CDR1 SGHTA, CDR2 FQGNSA. V gave up 2 bases and J gave up 5 bases, with 14 bases separating them. The CDR3 has 15 amino acids. The CDR3 DNA is TGTGCCAGCAGCTTATTCGAACTAGCAGTAGATACGCAGTATTTT. It encodes CASSLFELAVDTQYF.

A remark on this clonotype: A much larger clonotype is one base distant, so this may be a read error. The V gene is TRBV12-3 or TRBV12-4, the J gene TRBJ2-5; 10 nucleotides line up with TRBD2. CDR3 length: 18 amino acids. The J segment lost 5 bases and the V segment lost 5 bases, leaving 17 bases of the junction unmatched. This CDR3 reads CASSPRGSGRAASETQYF. The DNA of the CDR3 is TGTGCCAGCAGTCCGAGGGGCAGCGGGAGGGCCGCTAGCGAGACCCAGTACTTC.

This clonotype appeared many times. This chain links TRBV20-1 with TRBJ2-2; 10 bases are a match to TRBD1. Germline V gene sequence: CDR1 DFQATT, CDR2 SNEGSKA (reference sequence). With V trimmed by 5 bases and J by 2 bases, 2 bases remained unmatched. This CDR3 has 14 amino acids. The CDR3 DNA is TGCAGTGCTCGGACAGGGGGAAACACCGGGGAGCTGTTTTTT. This encodes CSARTGGNTGELFF.

This clonotype was detected ten times or more. Here the CDR3 reads CSARGRENEQYF. The CDR3 DNA reads as TGCAGTGCTAGAGGCAGGGAGAACGAGCAGTACTTC. The chain joins TRBV20-1 to TRBJ2-7, with D perhaps assigned TRBD1 or TRBD2 (5 bases each). This CDR3 region has 12 residues. Per the germline V gene, CDR1 is DFQATT and CDR2 is SNEGSKA (reference sequence). The V gene lost 1 base and the J gene lost 5 bases, with 9 bases spanning the gap.

This clonotype appeared a single time. Relative to the germline gene, one junction end is altered; a read error may explain this. The chain combines TRBV12-3 or TRBV12-4 with TRBJ2-1, with a weak D call TRBD2 (5 bases). CDR3 length equals 14 residues. The chain's CDR3 is CASSQTTYPRGYVF. The DNA for the CDR3 is TGTGCCAGCAGCCAGACTACATATCCTCGGGGATATGTCTTC.

This clonotype has ten or more counts. The chain joins TRBV19 to TRBJ2-1; D unresolved. The CDR3 runs to 14 residues. The germline V gene encodes CDR1 LNHDA and CDR2 SQIVND (reference sequence). V dropped 7 bases and J dropped 0 bases, with 10 bases sitting between them. The CDR3 DNA reads TGTGCCAGTAATTGGGCTGTCTCCTACAATGAGCAGTTCTTC. Residues: CASNWAVSYNEQFF. Full variable domain (missing parts from reference TRBV19 and TRBJ2-1): DGGITQSPKYLFRKEGQNVTLSCEQNLNHDAMYWYRQDPGQGLRLIYYSQIVNDFQKGDIAEGYSVSREKKESFPLTVTSAQKNPTAFYLCASNWAVSYNEQFFGPGTRLTVL.

Concerning this clonotype: A much more abundant neighbour one base away suggests this may be a read error. The chain uses TRBV9 and TRBJ2-7; no clear D gene. The V end was cut by 1 base, the J end by 2 bases, with 10 bases between. The germline V gene encodes CDR1 SGDLS and CDR2 YYNGEE. The CDR3 is made up of 14 amino acids. The CDR3 nucleotides read TGTGCCAGCAGCGTACCTAACGGTCCCTACGAGCAGTACTTC. Its protein product is CASSVPNGPYEQYF.

This clonotype has ten or more counts. CDR3 sequence reads: CASSSGLAVEQFF. The DNA of the CDR3 is TGTGCCAGCAGCTCCGGACTAGCGGTTGAGCAGTTCTTC. The chain employs TRBV12-3 or TRBV12-4 and TRBJ2-1, with 10 bases that match TRBD2. This CDR3 is 13 amino acids long. The trim removed 6 bases at V and 9 bases at J, leaving 5 bases unmatched.